This is a list of T cell receptor beta chains from one sample in a study of shared clonotypes between healthy human individuals. Sequencing was performed with immunoSEQ multiplex PCR; in TCRdb, only in-frame clones are kept and a portion is missing. Of roughly 850,000 clones in the sample, just over 95% were seen once. Material: naive CD8+ T cells sorted from blood. These receptor sequences come from a man aged 25 to 40 in good health. Both conserved end residues are part of each CDR3.

CDR3aa: CASSLYPTHQIQETQYF
len: 17
j_gene: TRBJ2-5
v_gene: TRBV7-9

CDR3aa: CASSYMSAAEQFF
len: 13
j_gene: TRBJ2-1
v_gene: TRBV6-6

CDR3aa: CAWSGRGGEETQYF
len: 14
j_gene: TRBJ2-5
v_gene: TRBV30

CDR3aa: CASSFSGSTRNTGELFF
len: 17
j_gene: TRBJ2-2
v_gene: TRBV27

CDR3aa: CASSVGRSPEQFF
len: 13
j_gene: TRBJ2-1
v_gene: TRBV9

CDR3aa: CASSFWTGLNEQFF
len: 14
j_gene: TRBJ2-1
v_gene: TRBV5-4

CDR3aa: CASSRRLAGGAKNEQFF
len: 17
j_gene: TRBJ2-1
v_gene: TRBV7-6

CDR3aa: CASSLLAQPMGDYGYTF
len: 17
j_gene: TRBJ1-2
v_gene: TRBV5-1

CDR3aa: CASSVATRLAGNEQFF
len: 16
j_gene: TRBJ2-1
v_gene: TRBV9

CDR3aa: CASSGETTDTQYF
len: 13
j_gene: TRBJ2-3
v_gene: TRBV30

CDR3aa: CASSYRENTGELFF
len: 14
j_gene: TRBJ2-2
v_gene: TRBV4-1

CDR3aa: CASSPILDRASGYTF
len: 15
j_gene: TRBJ1-2
v_gene: TRBV7-9

CDR3aa: CASIARLDSNQPQHF
len: 15
j_gene: TRBJ1-5
v_gene: TRBV6-1

CDR3aa: CASSMGQNTEAFF
len: 13
j_gene: TRBJ1-1
v_gene: TRBV7-7

CDR3aa: CASSLTSGSSYNEQFF
len: 16
j_gene: TRBJ2-1
v_gene: TRBV11-2

CDR3aa: CASSQDLGYEQYF
len: 13
j_gene: TRBJ2-7
v_gene: TRBV4-1

CDR3aa: CASSIEAGGVGQPQHF
len: 16
j_gene: TRBJ1-5
v_gene: TRBV19

CDR3aa: CASSYMTGNYGYTF
len: 14
j_gene: TRBJ1-2
v_gene: TRBV6-5

CDR3aa: CSVAGTGDDQPQHF
len: 14
j_gene: TRBJ1-5
v_gene: TRBV29-1

CDR3aa: CASSSDLGDEQFF
len: 13
j_gene: TRBJ2-1
v_gene: TRBV7-8

CDR3aa: CSVEPMTSGRDYEQFF
len: 16
j_gene: TRBJ2-1
v_gene: TRBV29-1

CDR3aa: CASSLRRFADNEQFF
len: 15
j_gene: TRBJ2-1
v_gene: TRBV13

CDR3aa: CASSFSQRGETQYF
len: 14
j_gene: TRBJ2-5
v_gene: TRBV27

CDR3aa: CASGFRTRDNEQFF
len: 14
j_gene: TRBJ2-1
v_gene: TRBV7-8

CDR3aa: CASSRTSGNPKGAWYEQYF
len: 19
j_gene: TRBJ2-7
v_gene: TRBV7-9

CDR3aa: CASSVGLVGNNEQFF
len: 15
j_gene: TRBJ2-1
v_gene: TRBV9

CDR3aa: CASSLIGETIYEQYF
len: 15
j_gene: TRBJ2-7
v_gene: TRBV7-9

CDR3aa: CASRKQGADTEAFF
len: 14
j_gene: TRBJ1-1
v_gene: TRBV27

CDR3aa: CASSQEGGFEAFF
len: 13
j_gene: TRBJ1-1
v_gene: TRBV4-1

CDR3aa: CASMDRDPDTDTQYF
len: 15
j_gene: TRBJ2-3
v_gene: TRBV27

CDR3aa: CASSTGQGVTEQYF
len: 14
j_gene: TRBJ2-7
v_gene: TRBV5-1

CDR3aa: CASSLRGEQYF
len: 11
j_gene: TRBJ2-7
v_gene: TRBV7-8

CDR3aa: CASSPPAGGHYNEQFF
len: 16
j_gene: TRBJ2-1
v_gene: TRBV7-9

CDR3aa: CASSTSGSQETQYF
len: 14
j_gene: TRBJ2-5
v_gene: TRBV7-9

CDR3aa: CATSLRARETQYF
len: 13
j_gene: TRBJ2-5
v_gene: TRBV15

CDR3aa: CASSLASPPYEQYF
len: 14
j_gene: TRBJ2-7
v_gene: TRBV7-6

CDR3aa: CASSPRGDRPYEQYF
len: 15
j_gene: TRBJ2-7
v_gene: TRBV7-9

CDR3aa: CASRGSYEQYF
len: 11
j_gene: TRBJ2-7
v_gene: TRBV5-1

CDR3aa: CAAFLGNTIYF
len: 11
j_gene: TRBJ1-3
v_gene: TRBV11-2

CDR3aa: CASSTPLYGYTF
len: 12
j_gene: TRBJ1-2
v_gene: TRBV7-9

CDR3aa: CASSLFGGRDQPQHF
len: 15
j_gene: TRBJ1-5
v_gene: TRBV28

CDR3aa: CSVVGDRGHEQYF
len: 13
j_gene: TRBJ2-7
v_gene: TRBV29-1

CDR3aa: CASSSDNSNTGELFF
len: 15
j_gene: TRBJ2-2
v_gene: TRBV5-1

CDR3aa: CASSLEGISNNEQFF
len: 15
j_gene: TRBJ2-1
v_gene: TRBV5-5

CDR3aa: CASSLDDSPSYEQYF
len: 15
j_gene: TRBJ2-7
v_gene: TRBV28

CDR3aa: CASSWGAGGFSYEQYF
len: 16
j_gene: TRBJ2-7
v_gene: TRBV5-1

CDR3aa: CASSVATGGPNEQFF
len: 15
j_gene: TRBJ2-1
v_gene: TRBV9

CDR3aa: CASSREAGGPGNEQFF
len: 16
j_gene: TRBJ2-1
v_gene: TRBV7-3

CDR3aa: CATSRVRGANQPQHF
len: 15
j_gene: TRBJ1-5
v_gene: TRBV15

CDR3aa: CASSQDPRRKGFSEQYF
len: 17
j_gene: TRBJ2-7
v_gene: TRBV4-3

CDR3aa: CASRTGGDYGYTF
len: 13
j_gene: TRBJ1-2
v_gene: TRBV10-2

CDR3aa: CASSLPRGGYTQYF
len: 14
j_gene: TRBJ2-3
v_gene: TRBV7-9

CDR3aa: CASSSRMTASSYNEQFF
len: 17
j_gene: TRBJ2-1
v_gene: TRBV7-9

CDR3aa: CASSVAASGYEQYF
len: 14
j_gene: TRBJ2-7
v_gene: TRBV9